A selection of T cell receptor beta chains follows, all from one sample in a study of CD8+CD57+ T cells in acquired aplastic anemia. TCRdb re-analysed the reads in MiXCR, keeping a single row per CDR3 protein. The table lists more than 100,000 distinct CDR3 sequences, roughly 50% of them singletons, with 2% to 3% in the top ten. Sequenced sample: sorted CD4+, CD8+, or CD8+CD57+ T cells (not recorded which) from PBMCs. These TCRs come from a human donor in good health, serving as a control. Both conserved end residues are part of each CDR3.

v_call	j_call	cdr3_aa
TRBV25-1	TRBJ2-7	CASSDYSGRGAYEQYF
TRBV6-5	TRBJ1-2	CASSYPRQIYGYTF
TRBV9	TRBJ1-2	CASSERDRGGYGYTF
TRBV7-6	TRBJ2-7	CASSPGTALLEQYF
TRBV7-9	TRBJ2-5	CASSLADRGQKETQYF
TRBV20-1	TRBJ2-2	CSARATGTGELFF
TRBV4-2	TRBJ2-1	CASSQAGDFVMYQFF
TRBV6-1	TRBJ1-2	CASSQGTRGGNGYTF
TRBV2	TRBJ1-1	CASRELNANTEAFF
TRBV6-1	TRBJ1-3	CASSLVGGLGNTIYF
TRBV15	TRBJ2-5	CATSIGTSGGETQYF
TRBV7-2	TRBJ2-7	CASTRDRGRYEQYF
TRBV10-3	TRBJ1-4	CAISETKGVFNEKLFF
TRBV7-7	TRBJ2-5	CASSLPSETQYF
TRBV20-1	TRBJ2-1	CSGLSGGARRNEQFF
TRBV2	TRBJ2-3	CASSEAAGVDTQYF
TRBV10-3	TRBJ2-1	CAISDGEQAYNEQFF
TRBV30	TRBJ2-3	CAWSVRTSGGLTDTQYF
TRBV20-1	TRBJ2-7	CSYPIFDRETHEQYF
TRBV20-1	TRBJ1-1	CSAQGQGDTEAFF
TRBV19	TRBJ1-1	CASSSDRGVGYTEAFF
TRBV6-4	TRBJ1-4	CASSADKNEKLFF
TRBV6-2/TRBV6-3	TRBJ1-2	CASSQGYLDGYTF
TRBV20-1	TRBJ2-7	CSAGSGYEQYF
TRBV7-9	TRBJ2-3	CASSERTGSTDTQYF
TRBV29-1	TRBJ1-2	CSVERQGAYYGYTF
TRBV2	TRBJ1-1	CASSVIRANTEAFF
TRBV6-2/TRBV6-3	TRBJ2-1	CASSYSQRGVPSHNEQFF
TRBV7-6	TRBJ1-1	CASSSGTNTEAFF
TRBV5-1	TRBJ2-7	CASSLPSSPYEQYF
TRBV20-1	TRBJ2-1	CSAPEIQDFNEQFF
TRBV2	TRBJ1-3	CASRGGTDSGNTIYF
TRBV6-1	TRBJ1-3	CASRDTGNTIYF
TRBV20-1	TRBJ1-2	CSARDNRGRYGYTF
TRBV20-1	TRBJ1-5	CSASPTGDGQPQHF